This T cell receptor (beta chain) stems from a study of T cell responses to AZD1222 COVID-19 vaccine. This clone showed up just once. Its target is unknown. The study, taken as a whole, reports: The donor group comprised mostly white British people and more females; the analysis possibly underestimated clonal diversity. Spike-specific TCR breadth and depth both grew after two AZD1222 doses. Repertoires were obtained solely post-peak T cell response.

The protocol was immunoSEQ multiplex PCR, while the TCRdb copy is restricted to in-frame clones and leaves out a portion. The table includes 90,000 to 150,000 clones, roughly 91% detected once. This CDR3 region has 14 residues. Germline values: CDR1 SGHKS, CDR2 YYEKEE (reference sequence). Trimming took 0 bases from V and 1 from J, leaving 7 bases between them. The rearrangement links TRBV5-5 to TRBJ1-1; no clear D. Sequenced here: peripheral blood, sampled 28 days after the second AZD1222 dose. This TCR was sampled from an adult who received the AZD1222 COVID-19 vaccine. CDR3 coding DNA: TGTGCCAGCAGCTTGGGGACGGAGAACACTGAAGCTTTCTTT. It specifies CASSLGTENTEAFF.